What follows are 24 T cell receptor beta chains derived from one specimen sequenced in a study of T-cell reconstitution after alpha-beta-depleted transplantation in children. Preparing the TCRbeta library involved the use of unique molecular identifiers. From the PCR reads, TCRdb called clonotypes with MiXCR, one entry per CDR3 protein. The sample holds 210,000 or so distinct CDR3 sequences, 8% to 10% seen once. The specimen was PBMCs from the stem cell graft donor, collected from the stem cell graft. The receptor set was obtained from a human donor who donated a stem cell graft to a child with acute lymphoblastic leukemia.

The chain recombines TRBV12-3 or TRBV12-4 with TRBJ2-3; 8 bases are shared with TRBD2. J lost 1 base, V lost 3 bases, and 3 bases had no gene match. The CDR3 runs to 15 residues. This chain's CDR3 is CASSFEAGGTDTQYF. CDR3 DNA: TGTGCCAGCAGTTTTGAAGCGGGGGGCACAGATACGCAGTATTTT.

In the case of this clonotype: A much larger clone differs by one base, so this may be a read error. The chain combines TRBV5-1 with TRBJ1-1; D uncertain. Trimming took 4 bases from V and 1 from J, leaving 11 bases between them. Germline V gene data show CDR1 as SGHRS and CDR2 as YFSETQ. The CDR3 runs to 14 residues. The CDR3 sequence: CASSPPAENTEAFF. CDR3 sequence (DNA): TGCGCCAGCAGCCCCCCGGCAGAGAACACTGAAGCTTTCTTT. Looking up the rest from reference TRBV5-1 and TRBJ1-1 gives the full variable domain: KAGVTQTPRYLIKTRGQQVTLSCSPISGHRSVSWYQQTPGQGLQFLFEYFSETQRNKGNFPGRFSGRQFSNSRSEMNVSTLELGDSALYLCASSPPAENTEAFFGQGTRLTVV.

The J gene is TRBJ2-5, the V gene TRBV11-2; TRBD1 might be the D (6 bases). Per the germline V gene, CDR1 is SGHAT and CDR2 is FQNNGV. With 1 base removed from V and 3 bases from J, the gap between germline ends came to 30 bases. The CDR3 has 21 residues. CDR3 coding DNA: TGTGCCAGCAGCTTAGTCCTCTGGGCCCCCGGGACACCGCGTGACAAAGAGACCCAGTACTTC. The encoded protein is CASSLVLWAPGTPRDKETQYF.

V gene TRBV7-2 combines with J gene TRBJ1-5, with D tentatively TRBD1 (5 bases). The germline gives CDR1 SGHTA, CDR2 FQGNSA. The CDR3 loop spans 15 amino acids. V lost 5 bases to trimming and J lost 4 bases, with 15 bases between them. CDR3 residues: CASSAAGTANQPQHF. The CDR3 DNA sequence: TGTGCCAGCAGCGCAGCCGGGACGGCAAATCAGCCCCAGCATTTT.

This clonotype was recorded at least ten times. The chain joins TRBV20-1 to TRBJ2-1; TRBD2 agrees at 7 bases. In germline, CDR1 is DFQATT, CDR2 SNEGSKA (reference sequence). This CDR3 has 12 residues. V trimming: 6 bases; J trimming: 7 bases; junction bases outside the gene matches: 6. CDR3 region: CSAGGWVNEQFF. The CDR3 bases are TGCAGTGCCGGGGGGTGGGTGAATGAGCAGTTCTTC.

The chain uses TRBV15 and TRBJ2-5; D ambiguous. The CDR3 sequence is 15 residues long. V gave up 0 bases and J gave up 4 bases, with 12 bases separating them. Germline values: CDR1 LNHNV, CDR2 YYDKDF (reference sequence). The CDR3 DNA sequence: TGTGCCACCAGCAGAGATATCTCCTTCGCAGAGACCCAGTACTTC. The encoded protein is CATSRDISFAETQYF.

The table lists this clonotype with many counts. CDR3 nucleotides: TGCAGCGTTGAAGATTTGAGTCAGAACACTGAAGCTTTCTTT. Residues: CSVEDLSQNTEAFF. The chain carries TRBV29-1 and TRBJ1-1; D is uncertain. From germline, CDR1 is SQVTM and CDR2 ANQGSEA. The ends were cut back, 0 bases at V and 1 base at J, with 9 bases in the middle. The CDR3 contains 14 residues.

The chain carries TRBV5-5 and TRBJ1-1; 7 bases agree with TRBD1. V was clipped by 5 bases and J by 5 bases; unmatched bases: 6. This CDR3 contains 13 residues. Germline loops: CDR1 SGHKS, CDR2 YYEKEE (reference sequence). The CDR3 is CASRQTGLTEAFF. CDR3 sequence (DNA): TGTGCCAGCAGACAGACAGGGTTGACTGAAGCTTTCTTT.

The genes are TRBV6-1 and TRBJ1-1; TRBD1 agrees at 7 bases. The CDR3 is made up of 12 amino acids. V lost 6 bases to trimming and J lost 7 bases; unmatched junction nucleotides: 5. Germline CDR1 MNHNS, CDR2 SASEGT. The CDR3 reads CASSLTGSEAFF. CDR3 bases: TGTGCCAGCAGCCTGACAGGGAGTGAAGCTTTCTTT.

In this sample, this clonotype turned up many times. DNA for the CDR3: TGTGCCAGCAGCATGACAGGGGGCCAGGGCAATGAGCAGTTCTTC. Its protein product is CASSMTGGQGNEQFF. J is TRBJ2-1 and V is TRBV21-1; no DNA check was done on the table's D call, TRBD1. TRBV21-1 is a pseudogene segment. The CDR3 sequence is 15 residues long.

The gene calls are TRBV7-2 and TRBJ1-2; the D gene is possibly TRBD1 (5 bases). Between the trimmed V and J ends, which lost 2 bases and 7 bases, there was a span of 17 bases. Germline assignment: CDR1 SGHTA and CDR2 FQGNSA. The CDR3 covers 15 residues. The DNA for the CDR3 is TGTGCCAGCAGCTTACGTGGGGCCGATAGCCTTGGCTACACCTTC. It specifies CASSLRGADSLGYTF.

This clonotype showed up many times. The chain employs TRBV25-1 and TRBJ2-3; D gene ambiguous. With 3 bases removed from V and 4 bases from J, the gap between germline ends came to 11 bases. The CDR3 is made up of 14 amino acids. The V gene's germline CDR1 is MGHDK and CDR2 SYGVNS. The CDR3 bases are TGTGCCAGCAGTGATGGATGGAACGCAGATACGCAGTATTTT. Its translation is CASSDGWNADTQYF.

This clonotype was seen a handful of times. The chain uses TRBV7-9 and TRBJ1-2; D gene unclear. This CDR3 has 15 residues. The V and J ends lost 7 bases and 4 bases respectively, with 19 bases between them. Germline values: CDR1 SEHNR, CDR2 FQNEAQ (reference sequence). The CDR3 sequence: CASMLHQTTGYGYTF. In DNA form, the CDR3 reads TGTGCCAGCATGCTCCACCAGACTACCGGCTATGGCTACACCTTC.

This clonotype has at least ten counts. The chain links TRBV7-2 to TRBJ1-3; 8 bases align to TRBD1. Germline lookup yields CDR1 SGHTA and CDR2 FQGNSA. V gave up 1 base and J gave up 2 bases; unmatched junction bases: 1. CDR3 length equals 15 residues. The CDR3 reads CASSLEQGAGNTIYF. DNA of the CDR3: TGTGCCAGCAGCTTAGAACAGGGGGCTGGAAACACCATATATTTT. The whole variable domain, remainder taken from reference TRBV7-2 and TRBJ1-3, is GAGVSQSPSNKVTEKGKDVELRCDPISGHTALYWYRQSLGQGLEFLIYFQGNSAPDKSGLPSDRFSAERTGGSVSTLTIQRTQQEDSAVYLCASSLEQGAGNTIYFGEGSWLTVV.

This clonotype was seen a few times. This rearrangement joins TRBV7-6 to TRBJ2-3; 8 bases are shared with TRBD1. Trimming removed 10 bases from V and 4 bases from J; junction bases left unmatched: 10. Germline V gene sequence: CDR1 SGHVS, CDR2 FNYEAQ. The CDR3 contains 14 residues. Here the CDR3 DNA reads TGTGCCACAAGCTATAACAGGGGGGCAGATACGCAGTATTTT. Residues: CATSYNRGADTQYF.

This clonotype showed up many times. The chain combines TRBV10-3 with TRBJ2-3, with unresolved D. Looked up from germline, CDR1 is ENHRY and CDR2 is SYGVKD. The CDR3 runs to 11 residues. Trimming took off 6 bases at V and 5 bases at J, with 6 bases between the two ends. CDR3 nucleotides: TGTGCCATCAGATCTGGAGATACGCAGTATTTT. Its translation is CAIRSGDTQYF.

The chain combines TRBV12-3 or TRBV12-4 with TRBJ2-7; 13 bases map to TRBD2. Trimming took 5 bases from V and 1 from J; bases not matched to a gene: 5. The CDR3 consists of 16 residues. The CDR3 DNA reads TGTGCCAGCAGTCTGGGACTAGCGGGGCGTTCCTACGAGCAGTACTTC. Translating gives CASSLGLAGRSYEQYF.

This clonotype was seen ten or more times. The chain has TRBV3-1 and TRBJ2-5; the match to TRBD1 covers 8 bases. CDR1 is LGHDT and CDR2 is YNNKEL in the germline V gene (reference sequence). The CDR3 length is 16 residues. Trimming removed 4 bases from V and 7 bases from J; junction bases left unmatched: 14. CDR3 sequence: CASSPNGGQALGTQYF. The CDR3 nucleotides are TGTGCCAGCAGCCCAAATGGGGGACAGGCTTTGGGGACCCAGTACTTC.

This chain links TRBV12-3 or TRBV12-4 with TRBJ1-1; no clear D gene. Trimming left V 3 bases short and J 0 bases short, with 11 bases between. The CDR3 extends over 15 amino acids. The CDR3 coding sequence is TGTGCCAGCAGTTTCGGCCAGCCGATGAACACTGAAGCTTTCTTT. This codes for CASSFGQPMNTEAFF.

The sample holds a few counts of this clonotype. V is TRBV12-3 or TRBV12-4 and J is TRBJ2-5; D is perhaps TRBD2 (6 bases). The ends were cut back, 5 bases at V and 2 bases at J, with 12 bases in the middle. The CDR3 has 14 amino acids. The CDR3 sequence: CASSRDWRQETQYF. The CDR3 DNA reads as TGTGCCAGCAGTAGGGACTGGAGGCAAGAGACCCAGTACTTC.

This clonotype was recorded at least ten times. The J gene is TRBJ2-2, the V gene TRBV20-1, with 9 bases aligning to TRBD2. Per germline, CDR1 DFQATT and CDR2 SNEGSKA (reference sequence). V lost 1 base and J lost 6; bases outside the gene matches: 6. This CDR3 spans 15 amino acids. CDR3 sequence (DNA): TGCAGTGCTAGAGCAGCGGGGGGCACGGCCGGGGAGCTGTTTTTT. Translating gives CSARAAGGTAGELFF.

The V and J genes are TRBV6-2 or TRBV6-3 and TRBJ1-2; D is ambiguous. V lost 6 bases and J 4 bases, leaving 9 bases between the germline ends. The CDR3 contains 12 residues. Germline values: CDR1 MNHEY, CDR2 SVGEGT. The CDR3 DNA reads as TGTGCCAGCAGGACTGACGCCTATGGCTACACCTTC. Translating it yields CASRTDAYGYTF.

This clonotype was seen ten or more times. V usage is TRBV5-1 and J usage is TRBJ2-7, with TRBD2 matching 8 bases. Germline loops: CDR1 SGHRS, CDR2 YFSETQ. After removal of 5 bases from V and 5 bases from J, the junction contained 3 bases not matched to a gene. This CDR3 is 12 amino acids long. CDR3 amino acids: CASREAGDEQYF. The CDR3 DNA reads as TGCGCCAGCAGAGAAGCGGGGGACGAGCAGTACTTC.

This clonotype showed up just a few times. The genes are TRBV4-2 and TRBJ2-1; D is unclear. Germline CDR1 LGHNA, CDR2 YNFKEQ. Trimming stripped 0 bases from V and 5 bases from J, with 17 bases between. The CDR3 is 17 residues long. The CDR3, as DNA: TGTGCCAGCAGCCAAGACCCCGGTATAAGGGCCAACAATGAGCAGTTCTTC. It translates to CASSQDPGIRANNEQFF.